What follows are 23 T cell receptor beta chains derived from one specimen sequenced in a study of OX40 agonist ivuxolimab in advanced cancers. The data were produced by immunoSEQ multiplex PCR, yet TCRdb's version contains in-frame clones alone and is incomplete. The sample carries 70,000 to 100,000 clones, 80% to 90% recorded once. The specimen was CD4+ or CD8+ T cells sorted from blood, collected in a trial of the OX40 agonist ivuxolimab. These TCRs come from an adult with an advanced solid tumor such as melanoma, head and neck, liver or kidney cancer.

The genes are TRBV19 and TRBJ1-1, with D possibly matching TRBD1 (5 bases). The CDR3 consists of 14 residues. The V and J ends lost 7 bases and 0 bases respectively, with 12 bases between them. Germline-derived CDR1 and CDR2 are LNHDA and SQIVND (reference sequence). CDR3 in amino acids: CASNRGGVNTEAFF. CDR3 nucleotides: TGTGCCAGTAATCGGGGGGGAGTGAACACTGAAGCTTTCTTT.

The chain employs TRBV7-8 and TRBJ2-1; 10 bases are shared with TRBD2. CDR1 and CDR2 from the germline V gene are SGHVS and FQNEAQ. The V gene end was trimmed by 1 base and the J gene end by 8 bases; junction bases not matched to a gene: 5. This CDR3 contains 15 residues. The CDR3 DNA is TGTGCCAGCAGCTTAGAAGCGGGGGGGATCTATGAGCAGTTCTTC. This translates into CASSLEAGGIYEQFF.

The chain uses TRBV2 and TRBJ2-2; D call uncertain. The germline V gene has CDR1 SNHLY and CDR2 FYNNEI. The CDR3 covers 15 residues. V lost 8 bases to trimming and J lost 4 bases, with 17 bases between them. The CDR3 sequence: CASSASPAVTGELFF. DNA of the CDR3: TGTGCCAGCTCGGCGTCCCCCGCTGTCACCGGGGAGCTGTTTTTT.

There are a few counts of this clone. The chain's CDR3 is CASSGPRTGGNSPLHF. As DNA, the CDR3 is TGTGCCAGCAGTGGCCCTCGGACAGGGGGAAATTCACCCCTCCACTTT. The chain has TRBV2 and TRBJ1-6, with 10 bases matching TRBD1. Trimming removed 4 bases from V and 7 bases from J; junction bases left unmatched: 7. CDR3 length: 16 amino acids. CDR1 SNHLY and CDR2 FYNNEI come from the germline V gene.

The V and J genes are TRBV6-5 and TRBJ1-1; 7 bases agree with TRBD1. V trimming: 8 bases; J trimming: 4 bases; junction bases outside the gene matches: 7. The length of the CDR3 is 13 residues. Germline loops: CDR1 MNHEY, CDR2 SVGAGI. Here the CDR3 DNA reads TGTGCCAGCTCCAGGGGGGGCGTCACTGAAGCTTTCTTT. Protein: CASSRGGVTEAFF.

Written as DNA, the CDR3 is TGTGCCAGCAGCACGGACAAAGACTATGGCTACACCTTC. Residues: CASSTDKDYGYTF. The V and J genes are TRBV11-2 and TRBJ1-2, with a tentative D call TRBD1 (5 bases). The CDR3 sequence is 13 residues long. Germline V gene sequence: CDR1 SGHAT, CDR2 FQNNGV. The ends were cut back, 5 bases at V and 3 bases at J, with 10 bases in the middle.

The V gene is TRBV5-1, the J gene TRBJ2-3, with D possibly being TRBD1 (6 bases). With 2 bases removed from V and 6 bases from J, the gap between germline ends came to 13 bases. Germline CDR1 and CDR2: SGHRS and YFSETQ. CDR3 size: 14 residues. The CDR3 region is CASSLKLGHDTQYF. For the CDR3, the DNA is TGCGCCAGCAGCTTAAAACTGGGACATGATACGCAGTATTTT.

As for this clone: This CDR3 is also generated by other DNA sequences in the sample. This rearrangement joins TRBV11-3 to TRBJ2-3; D gene unclear. The length of the CDR3 is 14 residues. Germline CDR1 SGHNT, CDR2 YENEEA. V gave up 2 bases and J gave up 0 bases, with 6 bases separating them. The CDR3 sequence is CASSLTASTDTQYF. The CDR3 nucleotides are TGTGCCAGCAGCTTAACGGCGAGCACAGATACGCAGTATTTT.

V gene TRBV7-2 combines with J gene TRBJ2-3; 10 bases fit TRBD2. Germline V CDR1 and CDR2: SGHTA, FQGNSA. With V trimmed by 7 bases and J by 5 bases, 6 bases remained unmatched. The CDR3 totals 14 residues. CDR3 loop: CASIHSGGLDTQYF. CDR3 bases: TGTGCCAGCATACATAGCGGGGGGTTAGATACGCAGTATTTT.

The chain is built from TRBV19 and TRBJ2-3, with 7 bases aligning to TRBD1. Germline loops: CDR1 LNHDA, CDR2 SQIVND (reference sequence). This CDR3 is 14 amino acids long. Trimming took 7 bases from V and 6 from J; bases not matched to a gene: 10. The CDR3 DNA is TGTGCCAGTAAAGGGACAGCCTCAGGGGATACGCAGTATTTT. It codes for CASKGTASGDTQYF.

This clone came up once. The rearrangement links TRBV5-1 to TRBJ2-3; D gene uncertain. The germline gives CDR1 SGHRS, CDR2 YFSETQ. Trimming cost V 0 bases and J 5 bases, with 13 bases left between them. The CDR3 is made up of 15 amino acids. As DNA, the CDR3 is TGCGCCAGCAGCTTGGGGGATGCGGTGGTAGATACGCAGTATTTT. It codes for CASSLGDAVVDTQYF. The full variable domain, its missing parts supplied by reference TRBV5-1 and TRBJ2-3, is KAGVTQTPRYLIKTRGQQVTLSCSPISGHRSVSWYQQTPGQGLQFLFEYFSETQRNKGNFPGRFSGRQFSNSRSEMNVSTLELGDSALYLCASSLGDAVVDTQYFGPGTRLTVL.

In the case of this clone: At one end, the junction sequence differs from germline, possibly due to a read error. V is TRBV5-1 and J is TRBJ1-2; D remains ambiguous. CDR3 length: 13 amino acids. Germline V gene lookup returns CDR1 SGHRS and CDR2 YFSETQ. The CDR3, as DNA: TGCGCCAGCAGCTTGGCTGGAACGGGTACTATCCGCTTC. Translating gives CASSLAGTGTIRF.

The V gene is TRBV11-2, the J gene TRBJ2-2, with 9 positions matching TRBD1. Germline CDR1 SGHAT, CDR2 FQNNGV. After removal of 3 bases from V and 2 bases from J, the junction contained 10 bases not matched to a gene. This CDR3 has 18 amino acids. In nucleotides, the CDR3 is TGTGCCAGCAGCTTGCGAGGGGGACAGGGCAAAAACACCGGGGAGCTGTTTTTT. It is translated as CASSLRGGQGKNTGELFF.

The rearrangement links TRBV5-1 to TRBJ2-6; D is undetermined. The CDR3 is made up of 14 amino acids. In germline, CDR1 is SGHRS, CDR2 YFSETQ. V lost 4 bases and J lost 0, with 5 bases in between. CDR3 bases: TGCGCCAGCAGCCCAGGCTCTGGGGCCAACGTCCTGACTTTC. Translated, it gives CASSPGSGANVLTF. Variable domain in full (rest from reference TRBV5-1 and TRBJ2-6): KAGVTQTPRYLIKTRGQQVTLSCSPISGHRSVSWYQQTPGQGLQFLFEYFSETQRNKGNFPGRFSGRQFSNSRSEMNVSTLELGDSALYLCASSPGSGANVLTFGAGSRLTVL.

The chain carries TRBV4-1 and TRBJ1-1; weak D call: TRBD1 (5 bases). Trimming removed 0 bases from V and 3 bases from J, with 14 bases in between. Germline V gene lookup returns CDR1 MGHRA and CDR2 YSYEKL. The CDR3 covers 16 residues. The CDR3 protein is CASSQEGLTGDTEAFF. The DNA for the CDR3 is TGCGCCAGCAGCCAAGAGGGCCTCACGGGGGACACTGAAGCTTTCTTT.

This clone was observed a few times. V usage is TRBV30 and J usage is TRBJ1-6; tentatively, D is TRBD1 (5 bases). CDR1 GTSNPN and CDR2 SVGIG come from the germline V gene (reference sequence). Deletions cut 3 bases from V and 10 bases from J, with 10 bases between. The CDR3 sequence is 12 residues long. The CDR3 protein is CAWRGLSSPLHF. CDR3 sequence (DNA): TGTGCCTGGAGGGGGCTCAGCTCACCCCTCCACTTT.

The V and J genes are TRBV7-3 and TRBJ2-2; TRBD2 matches 10 bases. The CDR3 is made up of 16 amino acids. V gave up 5 bases and J gave up 4 bases; unmatched junction bases: 7. The V gene's germline CDR1 is SGHTA and CDR2 FQGTGA. This CDR3 is CASSPQSGGATGELFF. The CDR3 bases are TGTGCCAGCAGCCCCCAGAGCGGGGGGGCCACCGGGGAGCTGTTTTTT.

Turning to this clone: Other DNA sequences within the sample encode an identical CDR3. The CDR3 nucleotides read TGTGCCAGCTCACCTAGAACAGATACGCAGTATTTT. Protein product: CASSPRTDTQYF. The rearrangement joins TRBV18 to TRBJ2-3; D gene uncertain. V was clipped by 3 bases and J by 3 bases, with 4 bases between them. This CDR3 contains 12 residues. Looked up from germline, CDR1 is KGHSH and CDR2 is LQKENI.

This clone has only a few counts. The chain couples TRBV9 to TRBJ1-2; 10 bases align to TRBD1. The CDR3 has 16 amino acids. V lost 5 bases to trimming and J lost 0 bases; unmatched junction nucleotides: 7. Germline CDR1 is SGDLS and CDR2 is YYNGEE. The CDR3 region is CASSQGQGPPNYGYTF. For the CDR3, the DNA is TGTGCCAGCAGTCAGGGACAGGGGCCGCCTAACTATGGCTACACCTTC.

V and J are TRBV15 and TRBJ1-2; D perhaps matches TRBD1 (6 bases). Trimming took 0 bases from V and 2 from J, leaving 13 bases between them. In germline, CDR1 is LNHNV, CDR2 YYDKDF (reference sequence). The CDR3 is 16 residues long. The CDR3 region has the DNA TGTGCCACCAGCAGAGATAAGAAGGGGGTGAACTATGGCTACACCTTC. Translating it yields CATSRDKKGVNYGYTF.

This chain uses TRBV14 with TRBJ2-2; 11 nucleotides agree with TRBD1. This CDR3 has 18 amino acids. In germline, CDR1 is SGHDN, CDR2 FVKESK. V lost 5 bases, J lost 2 bases, and 10 bases stayed unmatched. CDR3 nucleotides: TGTGCCAGCAGCGTCCTACCCGGGACAGGGGGTAACACCGGGGAGCTGTTTTTT. This gives the protein CASSVLPGTGGNTGELFF. Full variable domain (missing parts from reference TRBV14 and TRBJ2-2): EAGVTQFPSHSVIEKGQTVTLRCDPISGHDNLYWYRRVMGKEIKFLLHFVKESKQDESGMPNNRFLAERTGGTYSTLKVQPAELEDSGVYFCASSVLPGTGGNTGELFFGEGSRLTVL.

The sample holds one count of this clone. The chain couples TRBV6-5 to TRBJ1-3; D is perhaps TRBD1 (5 bases). Germline assignment: CDR1 MNHEY and CDR2 SVGAGI. CDR3 length: 14 amino acids. Trimming cost V 2 bases and J 4 bases, with 9 bases left between them. CDR3 nucleotide sequence: TGTGCCAGCAGTTACCTAGGGGACGGAAACACCATATATTTT. Translated: CASSYLGDGNTIYF.

The chain joins TRBV5-6 to TRBJ1-4; D not resolved. The CDR3 sequence is 15 residues long. Trimming stripped 6 bases from V and 0 bases from J, with 12 bases between. The germline V gene encodes CDR1 SGHDT and CDR2 YYEEEE. The CDR3 nucleotides read TGTGCCAGCATCAGGAGAGGGTCAACTAATGAAAAACTGTTTTTT. This translates into CASIRRGSTNEKLFF.